The text below deals with one TCR beta chain. This specimen belongs to a study of patients and donors after allogeneic stem cell transplantation. TCRdb re-called the RT-PCR reads with MiXCR, one entry per CDR3 protein. The table has some 960,000 distinct CDR3 sequences, roughly 17% seen once; the top ten hold 5% to 7.5%. Deletions cut 0 bases from V and 6 bases from J, with 18 bases between. Germline V CDR1 and CDR2: MGHRA, YSYEKL. The CDR3 runs to 17 residues. This sequence joins TRBV4-1 and TRBJ2-1, with TRBD2 as a possible D gene (5 bases). The source is a human donor who was either an allogeneic HSCT recipient or a stem cell or donor lymphocyte infusion donor (not recorded which). It is not recorded whose cells these are; they may come from a transplant donor. Input material: blood, either unsorted or a sorted T cell fraction (not recorded which). This CDR3 reads CASSQESQLGEGNEQFF. CDR3 nucleotide sequence: TGCGCCAGCAGCCAAGAGTCCCAGTTGGGAGAAGGCAATGAGCAGTTCTTC.